These T cell receptor beta chains were read from a single sample in a study of identical twins. TCRdb reprocessed the 5' RACE reads via MiXCR and lists one record per CDR3 protein. The profile shows about 200,000 distinct CDR3 sequences, about 10% of them singletons. Material for sequencing was memory T cells sorted from blood. The receptors derive from a man in his forties or fifties in good health. The CDR3 runs from the conserved cysteine through the conserved F or W. D genes are given only for firm matches. Clone sizes are given selectively: once, few, many, or a class where the clone is expanded.

DNA: TGTGCCAGCAGCCCATGGACAGGGGGTCAATCTGGGGCCAACGTCCTGACTTTC; CDR3: CASSPWTGGQSGANVLTF; size: few; J: TRBJ2-6; D: TRBD1; V: TRBV11-2
DNA: TGTGCCAGCAGCCGGGACAGATCTTATTCACCCCTCCACTTT; CDR3: CASSRDRSYSPLHF; size: few; J: TRBJ1-6; D: TRBD1; V: TRBV7-2
DNA: TGTGCCAGCAGTGGACAGATTACCTATGGCTACACCTTC; CDR3: CASSGQITYGYTF; size: many; J: TRBJ1-2; D: NA; V: TRBV12-3/TRBV12-4
DNA: TGTGCCAGCAGCTTAGACACCGGTTGGGGGAGCCAAAGTTACAATGAGCAGTTCTTC; CDR3: CASSLDTGWGSQSYNEQFF; size: many; J: TRBJ2-1; D: NA; V: TRBV11-2
DNA: TGTGCCAGCAGCTTGGATTTGGGGAATTCACCCCTCCACTTT; CDR3: CASSLDLGNSPLHF; size: NA; J: TRBJ1-6; D: NA; V: TRBV5-4
DNA: TGCGCCAGCAGCTTGGGACAGGAAGATCAGCCCCAGCATTTT; CDR3: CASSLGQEDQPQHF; size: many; J: TRBJ1-5; D: NA; V: TRBV5-1
DNA: TGTGCCAGCAGCCTCAAGCAGGGGGCCAATGAGCAGTTCTTC; CDR3: CASSLKQGANEQFF; size: few; J: TRBJ2-1; D: TRBD1; V: TRBV5-5
DNA: TGCAGTGCTACAGGGACAGGGGGTTTGGAGACCCAGTACTTC; CDR3: CSATGTGGLETQYF; size: many; J: TRBJ2-5; D: TRBD1; V: TRBV20-1
DNA: TGCGCCAGCAGCCCGAGGACATTGGCTGAAGCTTTCTTT; CDR3: CASSPRTLAEAFF; size: many; J: TRBJ1-1; D: NA; V: TRBV5-1
DNA: TGCAGTGCTCAAACGCCGGGCCAACGGAATGAGCAGTTCTTC; CDR3: CSAQTPGQRNEQFF; size: few; J: TRBJ2-1; D: NA; V: TRBV20-1
DNA: TGTGCCAGCAGTTTAGCTGGGACAGGGAATTCACCCCTCCACTTT; CDR3: CASSLAGTGNSPLHF; size: many; J: TRBJ1-6; D: TRBD1; V: TRBV12-3/TRBV12-4
DNA: TGTGCCAGCAGCGGAGGGACAGGGGAAAGTACCCAGTTCTTC; CDR3: CASSGGTGESTQFF; size: many; J: TRBJ2-1; D: TRBD1; V: TRBV5-5
DNA: TGTGCCAGCAGCCAAAGCGGTAGTAATAATGAAAAACTGTTTTTT; CDR3: CASSQSGSNNEKLFF; size: NA; J: TRBJ1-4; D: NA; V: TRBV14
DNA: TGCAGTGCTAACCCGGCAATGGGCGAGCAGTACTTC; CDR3: CSANPAMGEQYF; size: NA; J: TRBJ2-7; D: NA; V: TRBV20-1
DNA: TGCGCCAGCAGCCCCACCGGGACCCCGGATTACGAGCAGTACTTC; CDR3: CASSPTGTPDYEQYF; size: NA; J: TRBJ2-7; D: NA; V: TRBV5-1
DNA: TGTGCCATCAGTTCCGGGACAGGGGGCAAGGATAATTCACCCCTCCACTTT; CDR3: CAISSGTGGKDNSPLHF; size: NA; J: TRBJ1-6; D: TRBD1; V: TRBV10-3
DNA: TGTGCCAGCAGCCCCAACAGGGGTCCAAACTCCTACGAGCAGTACTTC; CDR3: CASSPNRGPNSYEQYF; size: NA; J: TRBJ2-7; D: TRBD1; V: TRBV28
DNA: TGTGCCAGCAGTGAATCAGGACAGGGAACCACTGAAGCTTTCTTT; CDR3: CASSESGQGTTEAFF; size: few; J: TRBJ1-1; D: TRBD1; V: TRBV6-1
DNA: TGTGCCAGCAGTTACTCGTTAACTAGCGGGAAGGGTGAGCAGTTCTTC; CDR3: CASSYSLTSGKGEQFF; size: many; J: TRBJ2-1; D: TRBD2; V: TRBV6-5
DNA: TGTGCCAGCAGCCTTAGGACCCGGGGGGATACGCAGTATTTT; CDR3: CASSLRTRGDTQYF; size: NA; J: TRBJ2-3; D: NA; V: TRBV3-1
DNA: TGTGCCAGCAGCCTGGACGGGTACTCTGGAAACACCATATATTTT; CDR3: CASSLDGYSGNTIYF; size: few; J: TRBJ1-3; D: NA; V: TRBV12-3/TRBV12-4
DNA: TGTGCCAGCAGCTTACGGGGGAGGGCGAATGAGCAGTTCTTC; CDR3: CASSLRGRANEQFF; size: many; J: TRBJ2-1; D: TRBD2; V: TRBV7-8
DNA: TGCGCCAGCAGCGGAACTCCGGGGCCCCGAAATACGCAGTATTTT; CDR3: CASSGTPGPRNTQYF; size: few; J: TRBJ2-3; D: NA; V: TRBV5-1
DNA: TGTGCCAGCAGCTTAGCGCGGGGGGGTTCACCCCTCCACTTT; CDR3: CASSLARGGSPLHF; size: many; J: TRBJ1-6; D: NA; V: TRBV7-8
DNA: TGCGCCAGCAGCCAAGACGGACAGGAGAATCAGCCCCAGCATTTT; CDR3: CASSQDGQENQPQHF; size: NA; J: TRBJ1-5; D: TRBD1; V: TRBV4-1
DNA: TGTGCCAGCAGCCTTGGGACAGGGGGCGCGTCCTACGAGCAGTACTTC; CDR3: CASSLGTGGASYEQYF; size: many; J: TRBJ2-7; D: TRBD1; V: TRBV11-2
DNA: TGCAGTGCCGTGGATCAAGGCCCCACAGATACGCAGTATTTT; CDR3: CSAVDQGPTDTQYF; size: few; J: TRBJ2-3; D: NA; V: TRBV20-1
DNA: TGTGCCAGCAGTTCAGTATCCCACAACTATCCACCCTCGTCAACTAATGAAAAACTGTTTTTT; CDR3: CASSSVSHNYPPSSTNEKLFF; size: many; J: TRBJ1-4; D: NA; V: TRBV27
DNA: TGTGCCATCAGATTGGACAGATATGACTACAATGAGCAGTTCTTC; CDR3: CAIRLDRYDYNEQFF; size: many; J: TRBJ2-1; D: NA; V: TRBV10-3
DNA: TGTGCCAGCAGCTTACTAGCGGGGGTAAGCACAGATACGCAGTATTTT; CDR3: CASSLLAGVSTDTQYF; size: NA; J: TRBJ2-3; D: TRBD2; V: TRBV7-8
DNA: TGTGCCAGCAGTCCGCGGACAGGGATGCGTGGCTACACCTTC; CDR3: CASSPRTGMRGYTF; size: many; J: TRBJ1-2; D: TRBD1; V: TRBV27
DNA: TGCAGTGGGGGAGCAACAAACATTCAGTACTTC; CDR3: CSGGATNIQYF; size: few; J: TRBJ2-4; D: NA; V: TRBV20-1
DNA: TGTGCCAGCAGTGGGGACAGTAAGCAGTACTTC; CDR3: CASSGDSKQYF; size: NA; J: TRBJ2-7; D: TRBD1; V: TRBV2
DNA: TGTGCCAGCAGTTCCCTGGGGGAAGGATCCTACGAGCAGTACTTC; CDR3: CASSSLGEGSYEQYF; size: many; J: TRBJ2-7; D: NA; V: TRBV6-2/TRBV6-3
DNA: TGTGCCAGCGGACAGGGCGAGGAAAAACTGTTTTTT; CDR3: CASGQGEEKLFF; size: many; J: TRBJ1-4; D: TRBD1; V: TRBV2
DNA: TGTGCCAGCAGTCAACCGGGACAGGCAACTGGAAACACCATATATTTT; CDR3: CASSQPGQATGNTIYF; size: few; J: TRBJ1-3; D: TRBD1; V: TRBV6-1
DNA: TGTGCCAGCAGCCAGCGGGGGCGCGCCACCGGGGAGCTGTTTTTT; CDR3: CASSQRGRATGELFF; size: NA; J: TRBJ2-2; D: NA; V: TRBV4-2
DNA: TGCGCCAGCAACACAAGACAGGGTAGCTCCTACAATGAGCAGTTCTTC; CDR3: CASNTRQGSSYNEQFF; size: NA; J: TRBJ2-1; D: TRBD1; V: TRBV5-1
DNA: TGTGCCAGCAGCCCAGGGGGTGTGCGCTATGGCTACACCTTC; CDR3: CASSPGGVRYGYTF; size: few; J: TRBJ1-2; D: TRBD1; V: TRBV11-2
DNA: TGTGCCAGCAGTGAGGGGGTTGTCGGCACTGAAGCTTTCTTT; CDR3: CASSEGVVGTEAFF; size: many; J: TRBJ1-1; D: NA; V: TRBV6-1
DNA: TGTGCCAGCAGTAAAGGGACTAGCGGGATGAGGTACGAGCAGTACTTC; CDR3: CASSKGTSGMRYEQYF; size: NA; J: TRBJ2-7; D: TRBD2; V: TRBV2
DNA: TGTGCCAACAGCTTACTAGCGGGGGTCCAAGAGACCCAGTACTTC; CDR3: CANSLLAGVQETQYF; size: NA; J: TRBJ2-5; D: TRBD2; V: TRBV7-2
DNA: TGCGCCAGCAGCTTGTGGGGGGCTGGGACTGAAGCTTTCTTT; CDR3: CASSLWGAGTEAFF; size: many; J: TRBJ1-1; D: NA; V: TRBV5-1
DNA: TGCGCCAGCAGCTTGGTGCCGGGTGCCAAAAACATTCAGTACTTC; CDR3: CASSLVPGAKNIQYF; size: NA; J: TRBJ2-4; D: NA; V: TRBV5-1
DNA: TGTGCCAGCAGCCGATTGGGACTAGCGGTCTACAATGAGCAGTTCTTC; CDR3: CASSRLGLAVYNEQFF; size: NA; J: TRBJ2-1; D: TRBD2; V: TRBV3-1
DNA: TGTGCCAGCAGCTTCTACGAGCAGTACTTC; CDR3: CASSFYEQYF; size: many; J: TRBJ2-7; D: NA; V: TRBV6-1